A single sample is the source of the 5 T cell receptor beta chains below, sequenced in a study of blood T cell repertoires in COVID-19. The table came from immunoSEQ multiplex PCR; TCRdb's copy has only in-frame clones and leaves some out. The sample includes about 440,000 clones, around 90% of them seen just once. The sample consisted of PBMCs or T cells enriched from blood (not recorded which). These TCRs come from a woman aged 18-30 years with acute COVID-19.

V usage is TRBV18 and J usage is TRBJ1-6; D gene ambiguous. CDR3 length: 11 residues. Germline loops: CDR1 KGHSH, CDR2 LQKENI. In nucleotides, the CDR3 is TGTGCAGCGTCAACGCATTCACCCCTCCACTTT. It specifies CAASTHSPLHF.

V usage is TRBV5-1 and J usage is TRBJ2-5, with 9 bases fitting TRBD1. Germline lookup yields CDR1 SGHRS and CDR2 YFSETQ. V trimming: 3 bases; J trimming: 5 bases; junction bases outside the gene matches: 8. The CDR3 is 15 residues long. CDR3 coding DNA: TGCGCCAGCAGCTCCATGACAGGGGGTATGGAGACCCAGTACTTC. It yields the protein CASSSMTGGMETQYF.

The V and J genes are TRBV19 and TRBJ2-7; D not certain. V gave up 3 bases and J gave up 0 bases, with 6 bases separating them. The germline gives CDR1 LNHDA, CDR2 SQIVND (reference sequence). There are 13 residues in the CDR3. CDR3 residues: CASSIASSYEQYF. For the CDR3, the DNA is TGTGCCAGTAGTATTGCCAGCTCCTACGAGCAGTACTTC.

This rearrangement joins TRBV27 to TRBJ2-2; possible D gene TRBD2, 5 bases. Trimming shortened V by 6 bases and J by 7 bases, and 9 bases separated the two germline ends. Germline CDR1 is MNHEY and CDR2 is SMNVEV (reference sequence). This CDR3 spans 12 amino acids. CDR3 residues: CASSLRVGELFF. In DNA form, the CDR3 reads TGTGCCAGCAGCCTGAGGGTCGGGGAGCTGTTTTTT.

V usage is TRBV4-3 and J usage is TRBJ2-1, with TRBD2 as a possible D gene (6 bases). The V and J ends lost 0 bases and 0 bases respectively, with 12 bases between them. This CDR3 has 17 amino acids. Germline CDR1 is LGHNA and CDR2 is YSLEER. CDR3 DNA sequence: TGCGCCAGCAGCCAAGACGGCGGGGCCAACTCCTACAATGAGCAGTTCTTC. Translation gives CASSQDGGANSYNEQFF.